This TCR beta chain was identified in a study of CD8 T cells in ankylosing spondylitis. TCRdb re-called the 5' RACE reads with MiXCR, one entry per CDR3 protein. The repertoire has under 200,000 distinct CDR3 sequences, around 10% of them found once; the top ten carry roughly 29%. Per germline, CDR1 SQVTM and CDR2 ANQGSEA. Trimming took 3 bases from V and 2 from J, leaving 21 bases between them. This CDR3 has 17 amino acids. This clonotype was seen many times. The sample taken for sequencing was blood, either unsorted or a sorted T cell fraction (not recorded which). This sequence was found in a male donor with ankylosing spondylitis or in good health (not recorded which). This rearrangement joins TRBV29-1 to TRBJ2-3; maybe TRBD2 (5 bases). The CDR3: CSVEGSGTPINTDTQYF. The CDR3 region has the DNA TGCAGCGTTGAGGGCAGCGGCACCCCGATCAACACAGATACGCAGTATTTT.